The rows below give T cell receptor beta chains drawn from one sample of a study of CD8+ T cells in alopecia areata. Repertoires were generated with immunoSEQ multiplex PCR, while TCRdb's copy carries only in-frame clones and drops some. In the table there are approximately 150,000 clones, around 54% of which are singletons. The source material was CD4+ T cells sorted from blood. The receptors derive from a human donor in good health. Both conserved end residues are part of each CDR3. The D gene is left open where the match is weak. Size values are once, few and many counts, or a class for expanded clones, and some rows have none.

TRBV5-1	TRBD2	TRBJ2-7	.	TGCGCCAGCAGCTTACACGGCGGACTAGCGGGAGGGTACGAGCAGTACTTC	CASSLHGGLAGGYEQYF
TRBV29-1	TRBD1	TRBJ2-3	.	TGCAGCGGAGACAGGGGCACAGATACGCAGTATTTT	CSGDRGTDTQYF
TRBV7-9	.	TRBJ2-7	few	TGTGCCAGCAATAGAGCGGGCCCTTCCTACGAGCAGTACTTC	CASNRAGPSYEQYF
TRBV30	.	TRBJ1-2	few	TGTGCCTGGAGGGGGTCCGGACAGCGAATTAACTATGGCTACACCTTC	CAWRGSGQRINYGYTF
TRBV5-1	.	TRBJ2-2	.	TGCGCCAGCAGGCTGGCGGGATGGGCCGGGGAGCTGTTTTTT	CASRLAGWAGELFF
TRBV29-1	.	TRBJ2-4	few	TGCAGCGTTAGGGCCGCCAAAAACATTCAGTACTTC	CSVRAAKNIQYF
TRBV7-9	.	TRBJ2-5	.	TGTGCCAGCAGCTTAGGGACGGGTGGAGAGACCCAGTACTTC	CASSLGTGGETQYF
TRBV6-6	TRBD1	TRBJ1-1	.	TGTGCCAGCAGTTACGGGACAGGGGCTGAAGCTTTCTTT	CASSYGTGAEAFF
TRBV28	.	TRBJ1-5	few	TGTGCCAGCAGAAAGTCGGCCCCAGGTCCCCAGCATTTT	CASRKSAPGPQHF
TRBV29-1	.	TRBJ1-1	.	TGCAGCGTTGAATCCCCGAAGGATAGTGAAGCTTTCTTT	CSVESPKDSEAFF
TRBV15	.	TRBJ2-6	.	TGTGCCACCAGACTCCGGGGGGCCAACGTCCTGACTTTC	CATRLRGANVLTF
TRBV5-1	TRBD2	TRBJ2-5	.	TGCGCCAGCAGCTTGGCTACTAGCGGGCAGGAGACCCAGTACTTC	CASSLATSGQETQYF
TRBV29-1	TRBD2	TRBJ2-2	.	TGCAGCGTTGGCGGGAGCCTCACCGGGGAGCTGTTTTTT	CSVGGSLTGELFF
TRBV29-1	.	TRBJ1-2	few	TGCAGCGTCCGGTCCCCTCTGGTAAATCATGGCTACACCTTC	CSVRSPLVNHGYTF
TRBV10-3	.	TRBJ1-5	.	TGTGCCATCTGCGCCACAGAGGATCAGCCCCAGCATTTT	CAICATEDQPQHF
TRBV15	.	TRBJ2-4	few	TGTGCCACCAGCAGAGATTCATGGGTGGAAAAGTACTTC	CATSRDSWVEKYF
TRBV5-4	.	TRBJ2-1	.	TGTGCCAGCAGCCCAGGCCCACGAGGGGGGAATGAGCAGTTCTTC	CASSPGPRGGNEQFF
TRBV7-9	.	TRBJ2-7	few	TGTGCCAGCAGCTTCGGCAGGACCTACGAGCAGTACTTC	CASSFGRTYEQYF
TRBV11-2	TRBD1	TRBJ2-5	.	TGTGCCAGCAGCTTAAACAGGGGGGACCAGTACTTC	CASSLNRGDQYF
TRBV11-2	.	TRBJ2-3	few	TGTGCCAGCAGCTTTTCCGGATGGGGGGATACGCAGTATTTT	CASSFSGWGDTQYF
TRBV30	.	TRBJ2-1	.	TGTGCCTGGACCCGTGGGGGTTCGGAGAAGCAGTTCTTC	CAWTRGGSEKQFF
TRBV19	TRBD1	TRBJ1-2	.	TGTGCGTCTGGACAGGGATATGGCTACACCTTC	CASGQGYGYTF
TRBV18	.	TRBJ1-1	.	TGTGCCAGCTCAAGATCGAACACTGAAGCTTTCTTT	CASSRSNTEAFF
TRBV30	.	TRBJ2-1	few	TGTGCCTGGAGTGGGCCTAGCCGTGAGCAGTTCTTC	CAWSGPSREQFF
TRBV2	TRBD2	TRBJ2-1	.	TGTGCCAGCAGTGGGACTAGCGGGGCTTACAATGAGCAGTTCTTC	CASSGTSGAYNEQFF
TRBV5-1	TRBD2	TRBJ2-3	.	TGCGCCAGCAGCTACCACTTAGCGGGAGAGGCAGATACGCAGTATTTT	CASSYHLAGEADTQYF
TRBV18	.	TRBJ2-1	.	TGTGCCAGCTCCCCGAGGGGGACTGATTACAATGAGCAGTTCTTC	CASSPRGTDYNEQFF
TRBV11-2	TRBD2	TRBJ2-7	.	TGTGCCAGCAGCCGGGGGACTAGCGGATACTACGAGCAGTACTTC	CASSRGTSGYYEQYF
TRBV30	TRBD1	TRBJ1-1	.	TGTGCCTGGGAGGGACAGGAGAACACTGAAGCTTTCTTT	CAWEGQENTEAFF
TRBV30	.	TRBJ1-5	.	TGTGCCTGGAGACAGGTGGGGACCGGAGATCAGCCCCAGCATTTT	CAWRQVGTGDQPQHF
TRBV29-1	.	TRBJ2-7	.	TGCAGCGTTGAAGAAGGGCAGGGGCGCTACGAGCAGTACTTC	CSVEEGQGRYEQYF
TRBV28	TRBD2	TRBJ2-5	.	TGTGCCAGCAGTCCCCCAACTAGCGGCGCCGGGACCCAGTACTTC	CASSPPTSGAGTQYF
TRBV15	TRBD1	TRBJ1-5	.	TGTGCCACCAGCCCGGAGACAGGGGTGGTTCAGCCCCAGCATTTT	CATSPETGVVQPQHF
TRBV29-1	TRBD1	TRBJ2-6	.	TGCAGCGTTGTGGGACAGGGACTTTCGGGGGCCAACGTCCTGACTTTC	CSVVGQGLSGANVLTF
TRBV29-1	.	TRBJ2-3	few	TGCAGCGTTGAGTGGTCGGATACGCAGTATTTT	CSVEWSDTQYF
TRBV29-1	TRBD1	TRBJ2-5	.	TGCAGCGTTTACAGGACAGGGTTGGAGACCCAGTACTTC	CSVYRTGLETQYF
TRBV7-8	TRBD1	TRBJ1-1	.	TGTGCCAGCAGCCCCCAACCCGGGACAGTTGAAGCTTTCTTT	CASSPQPGTVEAFF
TRBV30	.	TRBJ1-4	.	TGTGCGTCCTCGGCGGGTGAAAAACTGTTTTTT	CASSAGEKLFF
TRBV6-1	TRBD1	TRBJ2-2	few	TGTGCCTTTAAGAGGACAGGGGTAGACGGGGAGCTGTTTTTT	CAFKRTGVDGELFF
TRBV14	.	TRBJ2-5	few	TGTGCCAGCAGCCAAGATATTGCGGGGAAGGAGACCCAGTACTTC	CASSQDIAGKETQYF
TRBV29-1	.	TRBJ1-1	few	TGCAGCGTTGAGACAGTCATGAACACTGAAGCTTTCTTT	CSVETVMNTEAFF
TRBV5-1	.	TRBJ2-1	.	TGCGCCAGCAGCCAGGGGTGGACCGCTGAGCAGTTCTTC	CASSQGWTAEQFF
TRBV5-1	.	TRBJ2-5	.	TGCGCCAGCAGCCCGGGCCCTCAAGAGACCCAGTACTTC	CASSPGPQETQYF
TRBV7-2	.	TRBJ1-5	.	TGTGCCAGCAGCCGATCTAGACAGCTAGCCCAGCCCCAGCATTTT	CASSRSRQLAQPQHF
TRBV5-1	TRBD1	TRBJ1-5	.	TGCGCCAGCAGCTTTACAGGGGATCAGCCCCAGCATTTT	CASSFTGDQPQHF
TRBV11-2	.	TRBJ2-2	.	TGTGCCAGCAGCCCCAAGGGGGGGAACACCGGGGAGCTGTTTTTT	CASSPKGGNTGELFF
TRBV18	.	TRBJ2-4	many	TGTGCCAGCTCACCACCGGAATTACGGGGCATTCAGTACTTC	CASSPPELRGIQYF
TRBV14	.	TRBJ2-5	.	TGTGCCAGCAGCCAACGGTGGGACACCCAAGAGACCCAGTACTTC	CASSQRWDTQETQYF
TRBV2	TRBD2	TRBJ2-7	.	TGTGCCAGCTTAGCGGGAGTGATTAGCTACGAGCAGTACTTC	CASLAGVISYEQYF
TRBV28	.	TRBJ2-7	.	TGTGCCAGCAGTTACAGCTTCTCCTACGAGCAGTACTTC	CASSYSFSYEQYF
TRBV2	.	TRBJ2-7	.	TGTGCCAGCAGAATCCAATCCCTTAACTACGAGCAGTACTTC	CASRIQSLNYEQYF
TRBV28	.	TRBJ2-7	.	TGTGCCAGCCGAGTCGCCGACGAGCAGTACTTC	CASRVADEQYF
TRBV5-6	.	TRBJ2-5	.	TGTGCCAGCAGCTTGGACCAAGAGACCCAGTACTTC	CASSLDQETQYF
TRBV15	.	TRBJ2-1	.	TGTGCCACCAGCAGAGAAAAACTATCCTACAATGAGCAGTTCTTC	CATSREKLSYNEQFF
TRBV4-1	.	TRBJ2-4	few	TGCGCCAGCAGCCAAGACTCAGTCGGGAGACTACTAGCCAAAAACATTCAGTACTTC	CASSQDSVGRLLAKNIQYF
TRBV25-1	.	TRBJ2-7	few	TGTGCCAGCAGTGCGGCCTACGAGCAGTACTTC	CASSAAYEQYF
TRBV11-2	.	TRBJ2-5	.	TGTGCCAGCAGCCCCCCCGGGGTAGAGACCCAGTACTTC	CASSPPGVETQYF
TRBV9	TRBD2	TRBJ2-5	.	TGTGCCAGCACCTTAGGACTAGACCAAGAGACCCAGTACTTC	CASTLGLDQETQYF
TRBV30	.	TRBJ2-3	.	TGTGCCTGGAGTCTCTACTCTCAAGCAGATACGCAGTATTTT	CAWSLYSQADTQYF